These 20 T cell receptor beta chains share one sample of origin, sequenced in a study of T-cell memory formation after mild COVID-19. Via MiXCR, TCRdb re-called the 5' RACE reads, giving one row per CDR3 protein. Seen here are about 350,000 distinct CDR3 sequences, about an eighth observed once, and the top ten hold about 20%. The sequencing sample was made of PBMCs or a T cell subset sorted from them (not recorded which). The receptors originated from a man between 18 and 29 years old who had mild COVID-19 (a few samples of this study predate the infection). Cell type and time point are not known.

This clonotype was counted only a few times. The chain has TRBV20-1 and TRBJ1-6, with TRBD1 identical over 8 bases. This CDR3 region has 16 residues. The J segment lost 7 bases and the V segment lost 0 bases, leaving 8 bases of the junction unmatched. CDR1 is DFQATT, CDR2 SNEGSKA, per germline (reference sequence). The CDR3, as DNA: TGCAGTGCTAGAGATCGGAGGACAGGGTCCAATTCACCCCTCCACTTT. Translation: CSARDRRTGSNSPLHF.

The J gene is TRBJ2-1, the V gene TRBV6-2 or TRBV6-3; 15 nucleotides line up with TRBD2. CDR3 size: 16 residues. The V and J ends lost 8 bases and 0 bases, in that order; junction bases with no gene match: 2. Looked up from germline, CDR1 is MNHEY and CDR2 is SVGEGT. Here the CDR3 DNA reads TGTGCCAGCGGGACTAGCGGGAGGATCTCCTACAATGAGCAGTTCTTC. Translating it yields CASGTSGRISYNEQFF.

There are a few counts of this clonotype. This chain uses TRBV6-5 with TRBJ1-1; D might be TRBD1 (5 bases). Per the germline V gene, CDR1 is MNHEY and CDR2 is SVGAGI. The CDR3 runs 14 residues. Trimming left V 8 bases short and J 1 base short, with 14 bases between. The CDR3, as DNA: TGTGCCAGCGGGAGTGAGCAGGGGAACACTGAAGCTTTCTTT. Translated: CASGSEQGNTEAFF.

This clonotype was counted a few times. The genes are TRBV11-1 and TRBJ2-3; D perhaps matches TRBD1 (7 bases). This CDR3 region has 14 residues. V gave up 8 bases and J gave up 0 bases, with 12 bases separating them. Germline CDR1 and CDR2: SGHAT and FQDESV (reference sequence). CDR3 coding DNA: TGTGCCAGCGCCCAGGGGGGTAGCACAGATACGCAGTATTTT. Protein sequence: CASAQGGSTDTQYF. The full variable domain, rest sourced from reference TRBV11-1 and TRBJ2-3, is EAEVAQSPRYKITEKSQAVAFWCDPISGHATLYWYRQILGQGPELLVQFQDESVVDDSQLPKDRFSAERLKGVDSTLKIQPAELGDSAMYLCASAQGGSTDTQYFGPGTRLTVL.

This clonotype appeared a few times. The chain is built from TRBV7-2 and TRBJ2-5; TRBD2 matches 12 bases. CDR3 length equals 16 residues. Germline CDR1 SGHTA, CDR2 FQGNSA. Germline trimming cut 5 bases from V and 3 bases from J; bases unmatched to any gene: 7. The CDR3 here is CASSPTASGGEETQYF. The CDR3 coding sequence is TGTGCCAGCAGCCCAACTGCTAGCGGGGGGGAAGAGACCCAGTACTTC.

This clonotype was counted a single time. V gene TRBV29-1 combines with J gene TRBJ2-7, with D uncertain. Trimming left V 1 base short and J 0 bases short, with 7 bases between. The length of the CDR3 is 13 residues. Germline CDR1 is SQVTM and CDR2 is ANQGSEA. CDR3 DNA sequence: TGCAGCGTTGAAGGACTGAGCTCCTACGAGCAGTACTTC. Translated, it gives CSVEGLSSYEQYF.

In this sample, this clonotype turned up a few times. A much more abundant neighbour one base away suggests this may be a read error. The CDR3 DNA sequence: TGTGCCAGCAGCCAAGACGTCTCGAGTACCGGGGCCAACGTCATGACTTTC. It specifies CASSQDVSSTGANVMTF. The J gene is TRBJ2-6, the V gene TRBV4-2; TRBD1 or TRBD2 may be the D gene (5 bases each). The length of the CDR3 is 17 residues. Germline lookup yields CDR1 LGHNA and CDR2 YNFKEQ.

This clonotype is a singleton in its sample. This chain links TRBV12-3 or TRBV12-4 with TRBJ2-3; 10 bases align to TRBD2. The CDR3 has 16 amino acids. Trimming at V came to 7 bases and at J to 3 bases, leaving 10 bases not matched to a gene. For the CDR3, the DNA is TGTGCCAGCAACCCTATAAGCGGGGGGGCTACAGATACGCAGTATTTT. Translated: CASNPISGGATDTQYF.

There are a few counts of this clonotype. This chain joins TRBV28 and TRBJ2-3, with 7 positions matching TRBD1. The CDR3 runs to 14 residues. V lost 5 bases, J lost 2 bases, and 4 bases stayed unmatched. The germline V gene has CDR1 MDHEN and CDR2 SYDVKM. CDR3 coding DNA: TGTGCCAGCAGTGCCGGACAGGACACAGATACGCAGTATTTT. This encodes CASSAGQDTDTQYF.

The sample holds a few counts of this clonotype. The chain is built from TRBV29-1 and TRBJ2-4; D ambiguous. CDR1 and CDR2 from the germline V gene are SQVTM and ANQGSEA. The CDR3 has 16 amino acids. Trimming removed 4 bases at V and 3 bases at J, with 19 bases between. In nucleotides, the CDR3 is TGCAGCGTTGGTGGTATGGGCCAGAAAAGCAAAAACATTCAGTACTTC. Amino acids: CSVGGMGQKSKNIQYF.

The genes are TRBV3-1 and TRBJ2-5, with unresolved D. Per germline, CDR1 LGHDT and CDR2 YNNKEL (reference sequence). Deletions cut 5 bases from V and 4 bases from J, with 17 bases between. This CDR3 spans 15 amino acids. The DNA of the CDR3 is TGTGCCAGCAGCTTTCCGTTGTTTGGCGTAGAGACCCAGTACTTC. Protein: CASSFPLFGVETQYF.

The chain joins TRBV9 to TRBJ2-1; TRBD2 matches at 10 bases. CDR1 and CDR2 from the germline V gene are SGDLS and YYNGEE. The length of the CDR3 is 18 residues. J was trimmed by 4 bases and V by 4 bases; bases with no gene match: 14. The CDR3, as DNA: TGTGCCAGCAGCCCGATACCAGCGGGGGGGTATGGGTACAATGAGCAGTTCTTC. Encoded protein: CASSPIPAGGYGYNEQFF.

The V and J genes are TRBV27 and TRBJ1-5; D uncertain. Trimming took 3 bases from V and 3 from J, leaving 6 bases between them. Germline V gives CDR1 MNHEY, CDR2 SMNVEV (reference sequence). The CDR3 spans 13 residues. The CDR3 is CASSFEPNQPQHF. The CDR3 DNA is TGTGCCAGCAGTTTTGAGCCCAATCAGCCCCAGCATTTT.

The rearrangement uses TRBV6-5 and TRBJ1-6, with D unclear. This CDR3 has 13 amino acids. Trimming left V 3 bases short and J 3 bases short, with 3 bases between. From germline, CDR1 is MNHEY and CDR2 SVGAGI. In nucleotides, the CDR3 is TGTGCCAGCAGTTATGTCTATAATTCACCCCTCCACTTT. The encoded protein is CASSYVYNSPLHF.

The rearrangement uses TRBV27 and TRBJ2-7; D possibly corresponds to TRBD1 (5 bases). Germline values: CDR1 MNHEY, CDR2 SMNVEV (reference sequence). The V and J ends lost 6 bases and 0 bases respectively, with 12 bases between them. This CDR3 is 14 amino acids long. The CDR3 DNA follows: TGTGCCAGCAGGACAGAGTGGGTCTCCTACGAGCAGTACTTC. This sequence encodes CASRTEWVSYEQYF.

This clonotype was seen more than once but under ten times. The chain has TRBV15 and TRBJ2-5; TRBD1 or TRBD2 may be the D gene (5 bases each). Germline V gene data show CDR1 as LNHNV and CDR2 as YYDKDF (reference sequence). This CDR3 comprises 15 residues. Trimming took 0 bases from V and 9 from J, leaving 17 bases between them. In DNA, the CDR3 is TGTGCCACCAGCAGAGACGGGGCGGGCCTCCGGGCCCAGTACTTC. Translated, it gives CATSRDGAGLRAQYF.

This clonotype was seen at least ten times. This chain links TRBV9 with TRBJ2-1; possibly TRBD1 for D (5 bases). The CDR3 runs 16 residues. Trimming pared 3 bases from V and 3 bases from J, leaving 16 bases between. Looked up from germline, CDR1 is SGDLS and CDR2 is YYNGEE. CDR3: CASSELDNPYYNEQFF. The CDR3 coding sequence is TGTGCCAGCAGCGAATTGGACAACCCGTACTACAATGAGCAGTTCTTC.

The V and J genes are TRBV4-3 and TRBJ1-5, with TRBD1 as a possible D gene (5 bases). Trimming removed 0 bases from V and 11 bases from J, with 29 bases in between. Germline assignment: CDR1 LGHNA and CDR2 YSLEER. CDR3 length: 19 amino acids. The CDR3 DNA is TGCGCCAGCAGCCAAGATTTGACGGGGGAGGGCCCTCCGTATTTGACCCAGCATTTT. Translated, it gives CASSQDLTGEGPPYLTQHF.

The gene calls are TRBV24-1 and TRBJ2-5; 10 nucleotides line up with TRBD2. Germline CDR1 is KGHDR and CDR2 is SFDVKD. J gave up 3 bases and V 3 bases, and 3 bases lay outside the gene matches. CDR3 length: 15 residues. The CDR3 sequence: CATSDPGTSEETQYF. The CDR3 coding sequence is TGTGCCACCAGTGATCCCGGGACTAGCGAAGAGACCCAGTACTTC.

In this sample, this clonotype turned up a few times. The V and J genes are TRBV4-3 and TRBJ2-1, with TRBD2 matching 8 bases. The length of the CDR3 is 15 residues. The germline CDR1 and CDR2 sequences are LGHNA and YSLEER. Trimming removed 3 bases from V and 4 bases from J; junction bases left unmatched: 5. The CDR3 protein is CASSQIGTRYNEQFF. CDR3 DNA sequence: TGCGCCAGCAGCCAGATCGGGACTAGATACAATGAGCAGTTCTTC.